These 30 T cell receptor beta chains share one sample of origin, sequenced in a study of blood T cell repertoires in COVID-19. This table comes from immunoSEQ multiplex PCR, and its TCRdb copy is limited to in-frame clones, with some not included. The repertoire consists of about 130,000 clones, with roughly 90% occurring once and the leading ten covering roughly 2.9%. Sequences were obtained from peripheral blood. These receptors were taken from a man in his 60s with active or convalescent COVID-19.

The chain is built from TRBV12-5 and TRBJ2-5, with 10 nucleotides matching TRBD2. The CDR3 sequence is 15 residues long. Germline assignment: CDR1 LGHNT and CDR2 FRNRAP. V was pared by 4 bases and J by 5 bases, with 7 bases of the junction left unmatched. The CDR3 nucleotides are TGTGCTAGTGGTTCGGACAGCGGGGGGGCGGAGACCCAGTACTTC. It encodes CASGSDSGGAETQYF.

The chain combines TRBV19 with TRBJ2-5, with a weak D call TRBD2 (5 bases). Germline values: CDR1 LNHDA, CDR2 SQIVND (reference sequence). The CDR3 covers 13 residues. With 4 bases removed from V and 5 bases from J, the gap between germline ends came to 11 bases. The CDR3 spells CASSSLGGETQYF. The CDR3 DNA sequence: TGTGCCAGTAGTAGCCTTGGAGGCGAGACCCAGTACTTC.

The chain links TRBV7-6 to TRBJ2-3, with 7 bases matching TRBD1. The CDR3 has 15 amino acids. Germline V gene sequence: CDR1 SGHVS, CDR2 FNYEAQ. Trimming at V came to 5 bases and at J to 2 bases, leaving 7 bases not matched to a gene. CDR3 nucleotide sequence: TGTGCCAGCAGCCTAAGGGACAGTCCCACAGATACGCAGTATTTT. It codes for CASSLRDSPTDTQYF.

The V call is TRBV4-3, the J call TRBJ1-2; 10 nucleotides line up with TRBD1. Germline V CDR1 and CDR2: LGHNA, YSLEER. The CDR3 runs 14 residues. The ends lost 1 base at V and 7 bases at J; junction bases unmatched: 3. The chain's CDR3 is CASSQADRGLGYTF. The CDR3, as DNA: TGCGCCAGCAGCCAAGCCGACAGGGGGCTTGGCTACACCTTC.

The chain carries TRBV6-6 and TRBJ2-5; D perhaps matches TRBD2 (7 bases). There are 14 residues in the CDR3. Trimming removed 4 bases from V and 7 bases from J, with 16 bases in between. CDR1 is MNHNY and CDR2 is SVGAGI in the germline V gene (reference sequence). The CDR3 loop reads CASSLDGGRGTQYF. The CDR3 bases are TGTGCCAGCAGTTTAGACGGGGGGCGTGGGACCCAGTACTTC.

The chain links TRBV30 to TRBJ1-5; 7 nucleotides match TRBD1. V was clipped by 2 bases and J by 6 bases; unmatched bases: 4. The germline CDR1 and CDR2 sequences are GTSNPN and SVGIG (reference sequence). This CDR3 region has 13 residues. The CDR3 sequence: CAWSLAGGQPQHF. The CDR3, as DNA: TGTGCCTGGAGTTTGGCAGGGGGTCAGCCCCAGCATTTT.

The rearrangement links TRBV24-1 to TRBJ1-5; possible D gene TRBD1, 6 bases. CDR1 is KGHDR, CDR2 SFDVKD, per germline. This CDR3 is built from 17 residues. Between the trimmed V and J ends, which lost 5 bases and 3 bases, there was a span of 19 bases. The CDR3 region has the DNA TGTGCCACCAGTGCGAGGGGGATAGATAACTCCAATCAGCCCCAGCATTTT. This translates into CATSARGIDNSNQPQHF.

V is TRBV7-2 and J is TRBJ1-1; perhaps TRBD1 as D (5 bases). Germline CDR1 is SGHTA and CDR2 is FQGNSA. V was clipped by 5 bases and J by 1 base, with 14 bases between them. The length of the CDR3 is 15 residues. CDR3 region: CASSEQGPRNTEAFF. Written as DNA, the CDR3 is TGTGCCAGCAGCGAGCAGGGTCCAAGGAACACTGAAGCTTTCTTT.

The V and J genes are TRBV5-1 and TRBJ2-1; 8 nucleotides match TRBD1. J gave up 10 bases and V 4 bases, and 10 bases lay outside the gene matches. Per germline, CDR1 SGHRS and CDR2 YFSETQ. CDR3 length: 14 amino acids. The CDR3 nucleotides read TGCGCCAGCAGCCAGATGCCAGGGGGCGGCGAGCAGTTCTTC. Its translation is CASSQMPGGGEQFF. Drawing the rest from reference TRBV5-1 and TRBJ2-1, the complete variable domain is KAGVTQTPRYLIKTRGQQVTLSCSPISGHRSVSWYQQTPGQGLQFLFEYFSETQRNKGNFPGRFSGRQFSNSRSEMNVSTLELGDSALYLCASSQMPGGGEQFFGPGTRLTVL.

The chain carries TRBV21-1 and TRBJ2-6; the DNA was not compared with TRBD2, the D call given in the table. TRBV21-1 is designated a pseudogene. The CDR3 length is 16 residues. CDR3: CASSKDPSSRANVLTF. CDR3 DNA: TGTGCCAGCAGCAAAGATCCCTCTTCTAGGGCCAACGTCCTGACTTTC.

The rearrangement uses TRBV28 and TRBJ1-1, with a tentative D call TRBD1 (6 bases). CDR1 is MDHEN and CDR2 is SYDVKM in the germline V gene. V was cut by 4 bases and J by 5 bases, with 17 bases left in between. The CDR3 contains 15 residues. CDR3 amino acids: CASSSEQGRWTEAFF. CDR3 nucleotide sequence: TGTGCCAGCAGTTCGGAACAGGGTAGATGGACTGAAGCTTTCTTT.

In its sample, this clone was seen once. The chain carries TRBV28 and TRBJ1-2; D perhaps matches TRBD1 (5 bases). The V end lost 2 bases, the J end lost 4 bases, and 8 bases lay between the germline ends. The CDR3 totals 13 residues. Germline assignment: CDR1 MDHEN and CDR2 SYDVKM. CDR3 sequence reads: CASSLRQSYGYTF. As DNA, the CDR3 is TGTGCCAGCAGTTTACGACAGTCCTATGGCTACACCTTC.

The chain combines TRBV3-1 (or the pseudogene TRBV3-2) with TRBJ2-1, with 10 bases identical to TRBD1. V lost 4 bases to trimming and J lost 8 bases; unmatched junction nucleotides: 8. Germline CDR1 LGHDT, CDR2 YNNKEL (reference sequence). The CDR3 has 15 residues. CDR3: CASSRTGQGTHEQFF. In DNA, the CDR3 is TGTGCCAGCAGCCGAACGGGACAGGGGACCCATGAGCAGTTCTTC.

The V call is TRBV2, the J call TRBJ1-1; 9 bases fit TRBD1. The CDR3 extends over 15 amino acids. The V gene end was trimmed by 6 bases and the J gene end by 4 bases; junction bases not matched to a gene: 9. Germline V lookup: CDR1 SNHLY, CDR2 FYNNEI. The CDR3 reads CASRETGGLFTEAFF. The CDR3 coding sequence is TGTGCCAGCAGGGAAACAGGGGGCCTGTTCACTGAAGCTTTCTTT.

This rearrangement joins TRBV28 to TRBJ2-7; D uncertain. Trimming cost V 8 bases and J 4 bases, with 9 bases left between them. Germline V gene data show CDR1 as MDHEN and CDR2 as SYDVKM. The CDR3 loop spans 11 amino acids. CDR3 loop: CASGLRYEQYF. Here the CDR3 DNA reads TGTGCCAGCGGGCTGAGATACGAGCAGTACTTC.

V is TRBV24-1 and J is TRBJ2-2; D not resolved. The V gene lost 5 bases and the J gene lost 0 bases, with 18 bases spanning the gap. This CDR3 is built from 18 residues. CDR1 KGHDR and CDR2 SFDVKD come from the germline V gene. CDR3 sequence reads: CATSVRRPPRTNTGELFF. As DNA, the CDR3 is TGTGCCACCAGTGTGAGGAGACCTCCTCGTACGAACACCGGGGAGCTGTTTTTT.

The rearrangement links TRBV30 to TRBJ2-7; tentative D call: TRBD2 (6 bases). The CDR3 is 14 residues long. Trimming pared 0 bases from V and 1 base from J, leaving 10 bases between. Germline values: CDR1 GTSNPN, CDR2 SVGIG (reference sequence). The CDR3 here is CAWSVLADSYEQYF. CDR3 nucleotides: TGTGCCTGGAGTGTGTTAGCGGATTCCTACGAGCAGTACTTC. The variable domain in full, completed from reference TRBV30 and TRBJ2-7, reads SQTIHQWPATLVQPVGSPLSLECTVEGTSNPNLYWYRQAAGRGLQLLFYSVGIGQISSEVPQNLSASRPQDRQFILSSKKLLLSDSGFYLCAWSVLADSYEQYFGPGTRLTVT.

The chain is built from TRBV12-3 or TRBV12-4 and TRBJ1-3; unclear D gene. This CDR3 is built from 13 residues. The germline V and J ends were trimmed by 8 bases and 4 bases, with 12 bases remaining between them. The DNA of the CDR3 is TGTGCCAGCCCAACGGCGGCGGGAAACACCATATATTTT. Amino acid sequence: CASPTAAGNTIYF.

The rearrangement links TRBV12-3 or TRBV12-4 to TRBJ1-2; 10 bases are a match to TRBD1. CDR3 length: 13 amino acids. The V and J ends lost 5 bases and 6 bases, in that order; junction bases with no gene match: 3. CDR3 residues: CASSRGQGNGYTF. The CDR3 region has the DNA TGTGCCAGCAGTCGGGGACAGGGGAATGGCTACACCTTC.

This clone was observed a single time. The J gene is TRBJ2-2, the V gene TRBV7-2, with D hard to call. In germline, CDR1 is SGHTA, CDR2 FQGNSA. The V and J ends lost 5 bases and 2 bases respectively, with 15 bases between them. The CDR3 contains 16 residues. CDR3 region: CASSPYLSRNTGELFF. CDR3 nucleotide sequence: TGTGCCAGCAGCCCCTACTTGAGTCGCAACACCGGGGAGCTGTTTTTT.

The rearrangement joins TRBV29-1 to TRBJ1-6, with D possibly TRBD1 on 5 matching bases. The CDR3 spans 17 residues. V was cut by 6 bases and J by 0 bases, with 18 bases left in between. Germline V gene data show CDR1 as SQVTM and CDR2 as ANQGSEA. CDR3 loop: CSVGGGQQSSYNSPLHF. The CDR3 DNA reads as TGCAGCGTGGGGGGGGGTCAGCAAAGCTCCTATAATTCACCCCTCCACTTT.

The chain joins TRBV9 to TRBJ1-1; D remains ambiguous. Germline CDR1 reads SGDLS; CDR2 reads YYNGEE. V was clipped by 3 bases and J by 2 bases, with 8 bases between them. The CDR3 contains 13 residues. CDR3 loop: CASSAPPNTEAFF. CDR3 DNA sequence: TGTGCCAGCAGCGCCCCTCCCAACACTGAAGCTTTCTTT.

The chain combines TRBV4-1 with TRBJ2-3; the D gene is possibly TRBD2 (6 bases). The CDR3 is 15 residues long. V shed 5 bases and J shed 2 bases, with 14 bases lying between them. The germline gives CDR1 MGHRA, CDR2 YSYEKL. The CDR3 region has the DNA TGCGCCAGCAGCTTCTCGCGGGAAATCACAGATACGCAGTATTTT. This codes for CASSFSREITDTQYF.

The V and J genes are TRBV5-6 and TRBJ1-5; 7 bases match TRBD1. Germline loops: CDR1 SGHDT, CDR2 YYEEEE. J lost 7 bases, V lost 4 bases, and 8 bases had no gene match. The CDR3 totals 14 residues. The CDR3 DNA sequence: TGTGCCAGCAGCCCTCGGGACAGTGGCCAGCCCCAGCATTTT. It yields the protein CASSPRDSGQPQHF.

The chain joins TRBV18 to TRBJ1-1, with D unresolved. Germline V gives CDR1 KGHSH, CDR2 LQKENI. The CDR3 has 15 amino acids. Trimming took off 3 bases at V and 1 base at J, with 12 bases between the two ends. The CDR3 bases are TGTGCCAGCTCACCGATTCCGGGGTGGAACACTGAAGCTTTCTTT. This gives the protein CASSPIPGWNTEAFF. Variable domain in full (rest from reference TRBV18 and TRBJ1-1): NAGVMQNPRHLVRRRGQEARLRCSPMKGHSHVYWYRQLPEEGLKFMVYLQKENIIDESGMPKERFSAEFPKEGPSILRIQQVVRGDSAAYFCASSPIPGWNTEAFFGQGTRLTVV.

The V and J genes are TRBV28 and TRBJ2-1; 10 bases are shared with TRBD2. J gave up 6 bases and V 6 bases, and 8 bases lay outside the gene matches. The CDR3 runs to 15 residues. The germline CDR1 and CDR2 sequences are MDHEN and SYDVKM. For the CDR3, the DNA is TGTGCCAGCAGCCAACTAGCGGGGTTGGGCAATGAGCAGTTCTTC. It codes for CASSQLAGLGNEQFF.

The DNA for the CDR3 is TGTGCCATCAGCGACAGGGGGAACACCTACGAGCAGTACTTC. Its protein is CAISDRGNTYEQYF. J is TRBJ2-7 and V is TRBV10-3, with TRBD1 matching over 9 bases. CDR1 and CDR2 from the germline V gene are ENHRY and SYGVKD. The trim removed 6 bases at V and 2 bases at J, leaving 5 bases unmatched. The CDR3 runs to 14 residues.

V is TRBV13 and J is TRBJ1-1; no definite D call. Trimming cost V 5 bases and J 4 bases, with 20 bases left between them. The CDR3 sequence is 16 residues long. The germline V gene has CDR1 PRHDT and CDR2 FYEKMQ (reference sequence). Written as DNA, the CDR3 is TGTGCCAGCAGCCTCCATCCTTCTACCGGAGGCACTGAAGCTTTCTTT. It yields the protein CASSLHPSTGGTEAFF.

The chain couples TRBV28 to TRBJ2-3, with a weak D call TRBD2 (7 bases). The V end lost 6 bases, the J end lost 3 bases, and 10 bases lay between the germline ends. The CDR3 spans 13 residues. CDR1 and CDR2 (germline): MDHEN, SYDVKM. CDR3 loop: CASRRGGTDTQYF. CDR3 DNA sequence: TGTGCCAGCAGGAGGGGGGGTACAGATACGCAGTATTTT.

This chain links TRBV5-4 with TRBJ2-2; weak D call: TRBD2 (6 bases). The CDR3 is 16 residues long. The germline V gene encodes CDR1 SGHNT and CDR2 YYREEE (reference sequence). V lost 4 bases and J 2 bases, leaving 15 bases between the germline ends. The CDR3, as DNA: TGTGCCAGCAGCCCCGGGGGTAGATTTAACACCGGGGAGCTGTTTTTT. It specifies CASSPGGRFNTGELFF.